This T cell receptor (beta chain) was documented in a study of OX40 agonist ivuxolimab in advanced cancers. Study overall: Partial responses were achieved by three patients, one with hepatocellular carcinoma and two with cutaneous melanoma.

This table comes from immunoSEQ multiplex PCR, and its TCRdb copy is limited to in-frame clones, with some not included. The profile shows more than 45,000 clones, roughly 77% of them singletons. Regarding this clone: Its antigen is unknown.

Broader study findings: Low clonal expansion, among the lowest seen, marked partial responders at 0.1-3.0 mg/kg. The expanded peripheral T cells' antigen specificity was not determined. There were, on average, more expanded clones in CD8+ T cells than in CD4+.

The CDR3 has 15 amino acids. CDR1 is SGHRS and CDR2 is YFSETQ in the germline V gene. Trimming at V came to 4 bases and at J to 7 bases, leaving 9 bases not matched to a gene. Sequenced here: CD4+ or CD8+ T cells sorted from blood, sampled in a trial of the OX40 agonist ivuxolimab. The V gene is TRBV5-1, the J gene TRBJ1-2; 11 bases agree with TRBD1. This clonotype was sampled from an adult with an advanced solid tumor such as melanoma, head and neck, liver or kidney cancer. CDR3 DNA: TGCGCCAGCAGCCCAGGGACAGGGGGTCTTGGTGGCTACACCTTC. Amino acid sequence: CASSPGTGGLGGYTF.